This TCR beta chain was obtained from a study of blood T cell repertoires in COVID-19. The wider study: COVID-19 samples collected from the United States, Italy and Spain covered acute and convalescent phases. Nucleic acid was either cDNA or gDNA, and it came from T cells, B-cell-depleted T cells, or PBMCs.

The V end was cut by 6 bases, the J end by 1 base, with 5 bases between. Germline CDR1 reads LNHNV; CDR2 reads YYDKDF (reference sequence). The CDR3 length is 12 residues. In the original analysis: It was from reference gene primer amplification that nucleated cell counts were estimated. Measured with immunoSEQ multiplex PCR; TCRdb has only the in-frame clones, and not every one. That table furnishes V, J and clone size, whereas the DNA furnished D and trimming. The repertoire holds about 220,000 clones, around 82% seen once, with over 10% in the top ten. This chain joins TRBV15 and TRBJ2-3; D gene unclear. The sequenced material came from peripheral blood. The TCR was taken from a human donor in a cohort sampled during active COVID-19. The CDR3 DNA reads TGTGCCACCAGGGGCCGCACAGATACGCAGTATTTT. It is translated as CATRGRTDTQYF.